This TCR beta chain derives from a study of T cell repertoires in cytomegalovirus infection. This clonotype occurred a few times. Antigen unknown. Germline V gives CDR1 SGDLS, CDR2 YYNGEE. V lost 0 bases, J lost 6 bases, and 10 bases lay in between. This CDR3 is 14 amino acids long. Each CDR3 protein is one row after TCRdb ran MiXCR on the reads. This sample has 900,000 to 950,000 distinct CDR3 sequences, with roughly a third found just once. The specimen was cultured CD8+ T cells from PBMCs, collected from culture after CMV antigen stimulation. This chain uses TRBV9 with TRBJ2-1; the D is unclear. This TCR came from a human donor in good health (CMV status not recorded). Some clones in this sample may be carry-over from other donors' samples. DNA for the CDR3: TGTGCCAGCAGCGTAGCTGATAGACTCAATGAGCAGTTCTTC. It is translated as CASSVADRLNEQFF.